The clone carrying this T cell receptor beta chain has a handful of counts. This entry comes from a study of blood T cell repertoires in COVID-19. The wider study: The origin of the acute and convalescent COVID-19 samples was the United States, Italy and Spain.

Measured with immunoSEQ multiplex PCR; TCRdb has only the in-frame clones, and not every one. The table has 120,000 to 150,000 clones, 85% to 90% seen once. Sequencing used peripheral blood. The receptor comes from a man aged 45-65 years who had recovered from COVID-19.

This CDR3 is CASSRGGRPYEQYF. CDR3 nucleotide sequence: TGTGCCAGCAGCCGGGGAGGGAGACCCTACGAGCAGTACTTC. This chain links TRBV5-5 with TRBJ2-7; 7 positions agree with TRBD2. There are 14 residues in the CDR3. The germline gives CDR1 SGHKS, CDR2 YYEKEE (reference sequence). Trimming removed 4 bases from V and 2 bases from J; junction bases left unmatched: 6.